In this sample, the clone carrying this T cell receptor beta chain turned up a few times. Trimming removed 0 bases from V and 7 bases from J, with 16 bases in between. Germline V CDR1 and CDR2: SGHNT, YYREEE (reference sequence). The CDR3 is made up of 15 amino acids. This sample is drawn from a study of tumor-infiltrating lymphocytes in localized non-small cell lung cancer. Method: immunoSEQ multiplex PCR; TCRdb's copy keeps in-frame clones and lacks some. The sample carries around 16,000 clones, approximately 71% recorded once. This TCR was recovered from a human donor with non-small cell lung cancer. The J gene is TRBJ1-2, the V gene TRBV5-4; D perhaps matches TRBD1 (5 bases). Sequencing was performed on lung tumor tissue. The CDR3: CASSLEDYGGTGYTF. CDR3 nucleotides: TGTGCCAGCAGCTTGGAGGATTATGGGGGGACTGGCTACACCTTC.